This T cell receptor beta chain was identified during a study of blood T cells in healthy people across ages. The use of a sample-barcoded 5' primer and a J-beta primer mix characterized a second PCR of about 7 to 12 cycles. MiXCR was run by TCRdb on the 5' RACE reads, yielding one entry per CDR3 protein. The sample lists approximately 1.5 million distinct CDR3 sequences; roughly a third were seen once. Trimming left V 0 bases short and J 5 bases short, with 8 bases between. This CDR3 contains 14 residues. Germline CDR1 SGHRS, CDR2 YFSETQ. With respect to this clonotype: The antigen remains undetermined.

General study points: Long-lived donors had more naive CD4+ cells and higher diversity than aged donors.

Sequenced input: blood. The clonotype originates from a woman aged 25-40 years in good health. The chain combines TRBV5-1 with TRBJ1-4, with a tentative D call TRBD1 (5 bases). The CDR3 reads CASSLEDTNEKLFF. DNA for the CDR3: TGCGCCAGCAGCTTGGAGGACACGAATGAAAAACTGTTTTTT.